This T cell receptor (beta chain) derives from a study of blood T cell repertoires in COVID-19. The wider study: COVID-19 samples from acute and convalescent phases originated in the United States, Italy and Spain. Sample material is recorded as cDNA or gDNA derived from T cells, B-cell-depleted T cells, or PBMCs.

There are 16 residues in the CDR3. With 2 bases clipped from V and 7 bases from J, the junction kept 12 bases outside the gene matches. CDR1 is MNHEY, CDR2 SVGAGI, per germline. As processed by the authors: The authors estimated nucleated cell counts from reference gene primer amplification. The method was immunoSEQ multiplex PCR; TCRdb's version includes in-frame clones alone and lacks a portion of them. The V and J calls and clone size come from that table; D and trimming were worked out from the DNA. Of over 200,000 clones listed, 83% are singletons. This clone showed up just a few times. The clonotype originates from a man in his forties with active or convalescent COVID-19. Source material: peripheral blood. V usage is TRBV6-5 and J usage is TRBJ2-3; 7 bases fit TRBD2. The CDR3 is CASSYPSGEGRYTQYF. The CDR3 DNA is TGTGCCAGCAGTTACCCCTCCGGGGAGGGGAGATATACGCAGTATTTT.